Listed below are T cell receptor beta chains from one sample, sequenced in a study of blood T cell repertoires in COVID-19. Profiling relied on immunoSEQ multiplex PCR, and the TCRdb table lists in-frame clones only, not all of them. The table has 150,000 to 200,000 clones, roughly nine tenths seen once. The sequencing input was peripheral blood. These receptors were taken from a woman aged 70 to 79 with acute or convalescent COVID-19. Both conserved end residues are part of each CDR3. Each record gives: D gene, clone size, J gene, V gene, CDR3 length, CDR3 protein, CDR3 DNA. D genes are given only for firm matches. Clone sizes are given selectively: once, few, many, or a class where the clone is expanded.

>.|.|TRBJ2-1|TRBV21-1|17
CASSKTRAGGPLDEQFF
TGTGCCAGCAGCAAAACCCGAGCGGGAGGGCCCCTCGATGAGCAGTTCTTC
>.|.|TRBJ2-1|TRBV6-5|13
CASSKRRSDEQFF
TGTGCCAGCAGTAAACGTCGATCGGATGAGCAGTTCTTC
>.|.|TRBJ1-2|TRBV5-6|13
CASSLVGDYGYTF
TGTGCCAGCAGCTTGGTCGGAGACTATGGCTACACCTTC
>TRBD1|once|TRBJ2-2|TRBV6-2/TRBV6-3|15
CASSPLQGPTGELFF
TGTGCCAGCAGTCCGCTACAGGGGCCCACCGGGGAGCTGTTTTTT
>.|.|TRBJ1-2|TRBV15|14
CATSMGHLNYGYTF
TGTGCCACCAGCATGGGACATCTCAACTATGGCTACACCTTC
>TRBD1|.|TRBJ2-7|TRBV18|15
CASSPPARGTNEQYF
TGTGCCAGCTCACCACCGGCCAGGGGGACAAACGAGCAGTACTTC
>TRBD2|once|TRBJ2-1|TRBV6-2/TRBV6-3|14
CASSYGGLAGREFF
TGTGCCAGCAGTTACGGTGGACTAGCAGGGCGGGAGTTCTTC
>TRBD1|.|TRBJ1-1|TRBV9|15
CASSVVLGQHTEAFF
TGTGCCAGCAGCGTAGTTCTGGGACAGCACACTGAAGCTTTCTTT
>.|.|TRBJ2-1|TRBV9|17
CASSVAPGYGSYNEQFF
TGTGCCAGCAGCGTAGCCCCGGGATACGGCTCCTACAATGAGCAGTTCTTC
>.|.|TRBJ2-2|TRBV7-8|15
CASSFFRENTGELFF
TGTGCCAGCAGCTTTTTCAGGGAAAACACCGGGGAGCTGTTTTTT
>TRBD2|.|TRBJ2-2|TRBV24-1|16
CATSLAGGGFGGELFF
TGTGCCACCAGTCTTGCGGGGGGCGGTTTCGGCGGGGAGCTGTTTTTT
>TRBD1|.|TRBJ1-1|TRBV29-1|15
CSVEPPAGGNTEAFF
TGCAGCGTAGAGCCCCCGGCAGGGGGAAACACTGAAGCTTTCTTT
>.|.|TRBJ1-1|TRBV18|13
CASSPTMNTEAFF
TGTGCCAGCTCACCGACTATGAACACTGAAGCTTTCTTT
>TRBD1|.|TRBJ1-1|TRBV19|15
CASSTRTGGRTEAFF
TGTGCCAGTAGTACTCGGACAGGGGGCCGTACTGAAGCTTTCTTT
>.|.|TRBJ1-2|TRBV2|15
CASTLRVVGPYGYTF
TGTGCCAGCACCCTGCGCGTGGTGGGCCCCTATGGCTACACCTTC
>.|.|TRBJ2-7|TRBV10-3|13
CAISDGTAYEQYF
TGTGCCATCAGTGACGGGACTGCCTACGAGCAGTACTTC
>TRBD1|.|TRBJ1-2|TRBV9|18
CASSVAEGQGLTNYGYTF
TGTGCCAGCAGCGTAGCTGAGGGACAGGGGTTAACGAACTATGGCTACACCTTC
>.|.|TRBJ1-2|TRBV18|16
CASSQNGQKSNYGYTF
TGTGCCAGCTCACAAAACGGACAGAAGTCTAACTATGGCTACACCTTC
>.|.|TRBJ2-7|TRBV18|12
CASSAMTYEQYF
TGTGCCAGCTCCGCTATGACCTACGAGCAGTACTTC
>TRBD1|.|TRBJ1-1|TRBV7-9|14
CASRSGTGDTEAFF
TGTGCCAGCAGATCCGGGACAGGGGACACTGAAGCTTTCTTT
>.|.|TRBJ2-7|TRBV28|15
CASSLTSAGKYEQYF
TGTGCCAGCAGTTTAACATCGGCGGGAAAGTACGAGCAGTACTTC
>TRBD1|few|TRBJ1-2|TRBV4-3|15
CASSQETGTGGGYTF
TGCGCCAGCAGCCAAGAAACCGGGACAGGTGGCGGCTACACCTTC
>TRBD1|.|TRBJ1-2|TRBV24-1|13
CATSDPRQGGYTF
TGTGCCACCAGTGACCCCCGACAGGGTGGCTACACCTTC
>.|once|TRBJ2-5|TRBV5-6|13
CASSLDLQETQYF
TGTGCCAGCAGCTTGGATCTCCAAGAGACCCAGTACTTC
>.|.|TRBJ1-2|TRBV5-6|15
CASSSPGQRDYGYTF
TGTGCCAGCAGCTCCCCTGGACAGAGAGACTATGGCTACACCTTC
>.|once|TRBJ1-5|TRBV27|16
CASSKGKGVGFQPQHF
TGTGCCAGCAGCAAAGGGAAGGGGGTGGGCTTTCAGCCCCAGCATTTT
>TRBD1|.|TRBJ2-3|TRBV27|15
CASSLRGQSTDTQYF
TGTGCCAGCAGTTTAAGGGGACAGAGCACAGATACGCAGTATTTT
>TRBD1|.|TRBJ1-2|TRBV19|14
CASAAGTGDYGYTF
TGTGCCAGTGCAGCCGGGACAGGGGATTATGGCTACACCTTC
>.|.|TRBJ1-5|TRBV5-6|13
CASSFSSNQPQHF
TGTGCCAGCAGCTTTAGTAGCAATCAGCCCCAGCATTTT
>.|.|TRBJ2-3|TRBV7-2|15
CASSWGVGGWDTQYF
TGTGCCAGCAGCTGGGGGGTGGGCGGTTGGGATACGCAGTATTTT
>.|.|TRBJ1-2|TRBV20-1|12
CSASVGSGGYTF
TGCAGTGCTAGTGTAGGTTCGGGTGGCTACACCTTC
>.|.|TRBJ1-1|TRBV6-5|15
CASSYSSFNRAEAFF
TGTGCCAGCAGTTACTCGTCCTTCAACAGGGCTGAAGCTTTCTTT
>TRBD1|.|TRBJ1-1|TRBV9|15
CASNTPGQGGTEAFF
TGTGCCAGCAATACCCCGGGACAGGGTGGGACTGAAGCTTTCTTT
>.|few|TRBJ1-5|TRBV6-4|13
CASSPQVDQPQHF
TGTGCCAGCAGCCCACAGGTGGATCAGCCCCAGCATTTT
>.|.|TRBJ2-5|TRBV4-3|15
CASSQDGLDQETQYF
TGCGCCAGCAGCCAAGATGGACTGGACCAAGAGACCCAGTACTTC
>TRBD2|.|TRBJ2-3|TRBV7-2|16
CASSLGASGSTDTQYF
TGTGCCAGCAGCTTAGGGGCTAGCGGGAGCACAGATACGCAGTATTTT
>.|.|TRBJ1-5|TRBV20-1|15
CSASPPGGGNQPQHF
TGCAGTGCTAGTCCCCCCGGGGGGGGCAATCAGCCCCAGCATTTT
>.|.|TRBJ2-2|TRBV10-3|17
CAISDLGQRGNTGELFF
TGTGCCATCAGTGATCTTGGGCAAAGGGGAAACACCGGGGAGCTGTTTTTT
>.|.|TRBJ1-2|TRBV7-9|14
CASSPSTDSYGYTF
TGTGCCAGCAGCCCGTCGACAGACAGCTATGGCTACACCTTC
>.|once|TRBJ2-3|TRBV29-1|18
CSVNFVGTGLLVTDTQYF
TGCAGCGTCAACTTTGTGGGGACGGGACTCCTTGTCACAGATACGCAGTATTTT
>.|.|TRBJ1-1|TRBV15|14
CATSRGQVSTEAFF
TGTGCCACCAGCAGAGGTCAGGTGTCCACTGAAGCTTTCTTT
>.|.|TRBJ1-2|TRBV3-1/TRBV3-2|13
CASSHEGSYGYTF
TGTGCCAGCAGCCACGAGGGAAGCTATGGCTACACCTTC